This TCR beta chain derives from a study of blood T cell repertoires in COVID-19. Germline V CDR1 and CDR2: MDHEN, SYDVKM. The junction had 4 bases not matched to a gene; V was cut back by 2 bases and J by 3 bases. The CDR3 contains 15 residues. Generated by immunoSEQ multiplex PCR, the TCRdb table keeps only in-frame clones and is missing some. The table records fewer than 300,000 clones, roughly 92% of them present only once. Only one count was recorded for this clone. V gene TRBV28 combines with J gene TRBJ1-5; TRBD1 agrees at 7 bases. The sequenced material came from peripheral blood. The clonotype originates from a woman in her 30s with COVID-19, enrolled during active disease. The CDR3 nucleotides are TGTGCCAGCAGTTTAAGCAGGGGGGTCAATCAGCCCCAGCATTTT. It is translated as CASSLSRGVNQPQHF.